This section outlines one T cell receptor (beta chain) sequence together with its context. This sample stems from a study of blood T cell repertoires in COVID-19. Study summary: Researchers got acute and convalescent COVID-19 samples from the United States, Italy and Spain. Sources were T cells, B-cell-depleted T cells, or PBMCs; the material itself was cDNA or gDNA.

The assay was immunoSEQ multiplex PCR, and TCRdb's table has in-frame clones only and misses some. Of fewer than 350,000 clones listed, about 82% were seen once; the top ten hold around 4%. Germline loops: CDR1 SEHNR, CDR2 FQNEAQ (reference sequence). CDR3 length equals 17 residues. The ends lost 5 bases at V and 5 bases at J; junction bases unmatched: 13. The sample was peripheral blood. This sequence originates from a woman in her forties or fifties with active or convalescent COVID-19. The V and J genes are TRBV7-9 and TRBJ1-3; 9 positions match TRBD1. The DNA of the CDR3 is TGTGCCAGCAGCCTCAGGGACAGGGAATCTGCTAGAAACACCATATATTTT. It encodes CASSLRDRESARNTIYF. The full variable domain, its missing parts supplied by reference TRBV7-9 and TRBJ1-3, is DTGVSQNPRHKITKRGQNVTFRCDPISEHNRLYWYRQTLGQGPEFLTYFQNEAQLEKSRLLSDRFSAERPKGSFSTLEIQRTEQGDSAMYLCASSLRDRESARNTIYFGEGSWLTVV.